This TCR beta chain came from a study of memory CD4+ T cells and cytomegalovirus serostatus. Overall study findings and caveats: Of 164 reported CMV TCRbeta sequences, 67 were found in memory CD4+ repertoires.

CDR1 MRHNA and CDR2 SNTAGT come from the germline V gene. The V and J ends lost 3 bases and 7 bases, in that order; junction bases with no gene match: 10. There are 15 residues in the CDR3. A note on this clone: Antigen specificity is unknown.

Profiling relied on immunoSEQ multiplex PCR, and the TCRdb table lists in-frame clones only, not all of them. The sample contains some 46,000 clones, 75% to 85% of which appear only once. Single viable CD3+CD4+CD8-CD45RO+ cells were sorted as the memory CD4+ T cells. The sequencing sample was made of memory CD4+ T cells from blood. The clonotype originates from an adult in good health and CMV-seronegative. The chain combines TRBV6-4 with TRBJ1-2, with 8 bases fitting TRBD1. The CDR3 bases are TGTGCCAGCAGTGATAGGGACAGGCATCTGGGTGGCTACACCTTC. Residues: CASSDRDRHLGGYTF.